This T cell receptor (beta chain) was identified in a study of blood T cell repertoires in COVID-19. Here immunoSEQ multiplex PCR was the method, and the copy in TCRdb shows in-frame clones only, minus some. Here the sample spans about 220,000 clones, roughly 80% being singletons. This clone was seen only once. CDR3 size: 13 residues. With 8 bases clipped from V and 4 bases from J, the junction kept 6 bases outside the gene matches. Germline CDR1 reads SNHLY; CDR2 reads FYNNEI. Sequenced input: peripheral blood. J is TRBJ1-2 and V is TRBV2, with TRBD1 matching over 8 bases. This sequence was found in a human donor in a cohort sampled during active COVID-19. CDR3 DNA sequence: TGTGCCAGCGTGCCGGACAGGGTCTATGGCTACACCTTC. As protein: CASVPDRVYGYTF.